A single T cell receptor (beta chain) is shown here with its context. Its target is unknown. The sample comes from a study of Graves' ophthalmopathy and Graves' hyperthyroidism. Study-wide findings and caveats: Most expanded clonotypes in thyroid above 0.001 frequency also showed up in blood.

This CDR3 comprises 15 residues. V lost 0 bases and J lost 1; bases outside the gene matches: 3. CDR1 is DFQATT and CDR2 is SNEGSKA in the germline V gene (reference sequence). Investigators amplified TCR beta CDR3 regions from RNA transcripts. Investigators did first-round RT-PCR with HTBI primers, then second-round multiplex PCR. Each CDR3 protein gets one entry after TCRdb re-called the multiplex PCR reads with MiXCR. Of around 1.1 million distinct CDR3 sequences listed, less than 45% are singletons. The receptor was derived from an adult man with Graves' hyperthyroidism. Sequenced: peripheral blood or thyroid tissue (not recorded which). The rearrangement joins TRBV20-1 to TRBJ2-5; TRBD2 agrees at 9 bases. CDR3 coding DNA: TGCAGTGCTAGAGATATAGCGGGGGCCCAAGAGACCCAGTACTTC. It translates to CSARDIAGAQETQYF.